These 2 T cell receptor beta chains were sequenced from one sample in a study of response to subunit inactivated influenza vaccine. Each CDR3 protein is one row after TCRdb ran MiXCR on the RT-PCR reads. The table includes 500,000 to 600,000 distinct CDR3 sequences, about 11% detected once. These data were also reused for a study on T cells expressing NK-cell markers. This second study notes: The cDNA for TCR beta came from 5'RACE template switching with UMIs.

Material: PBMCs from blood, obtained on the day of vaccination. These TCRs come from a man aged 45-65 years who received an inactivated influenza vaccine.

V gene TRBV29-1 combines with J gene TRBJ2-5, with 7 bases that match TRBD1. The CDR3 is made up of 15 amino acids. Trimming cost V 6 bases and J 1 base; bases outside gene matches: 11. Germline values: CDR1 SQVTM, CDR2 ANQGSEA. CDR3 residues: CSVYPGQRIQETQYF. The DNA for the CDR3 is TGCAGCGTCTACCCGGGACAGAGAATCCAAGAGACCCAGTACTTC.

This clonotype was observed at least ten times. V and J are TRBV5-1 and TRBJ2-5; no clear D gene. CDR3 size: 14 residues. Trimming took 0 bases from V and 3 from J, leaving 9 bases between them. Germline values: CDR1 SGHRS, CDR2 YFSETQ. CDR3 sequence: CASSLGGTEETQYF. The CDR3 coding sequence is TGCGCCAGCAGCTTGGGAGGTACAGAAGAGACCCAGTACTTC.